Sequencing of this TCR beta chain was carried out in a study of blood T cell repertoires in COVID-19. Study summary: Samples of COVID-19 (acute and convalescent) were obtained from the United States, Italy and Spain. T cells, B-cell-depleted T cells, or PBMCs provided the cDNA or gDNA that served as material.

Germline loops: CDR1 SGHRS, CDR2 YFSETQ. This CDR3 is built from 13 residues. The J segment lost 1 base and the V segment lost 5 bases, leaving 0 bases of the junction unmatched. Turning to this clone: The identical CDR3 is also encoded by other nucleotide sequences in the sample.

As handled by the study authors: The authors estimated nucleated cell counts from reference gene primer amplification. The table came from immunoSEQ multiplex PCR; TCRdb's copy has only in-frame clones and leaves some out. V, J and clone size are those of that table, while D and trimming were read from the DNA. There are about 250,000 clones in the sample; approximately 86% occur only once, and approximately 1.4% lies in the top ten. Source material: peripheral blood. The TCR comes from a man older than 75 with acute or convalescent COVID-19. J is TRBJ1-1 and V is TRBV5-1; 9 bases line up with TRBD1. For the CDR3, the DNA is TGCGCCAGCAGGACAGGGGGGAACACTGAAGCTTTCTTT. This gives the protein CASRTGGNTEAFF.